This note documents a single T cell receptor (beta chain) sequence. What it recognizes is unknown. Researchers reported that TCR beta cDNA libraries carried unique molecular identifiers. TCRdb reprocessed the PCR reads with MiXCR, giving one entry per CDR3 protein. The table records roughly 800,000 distinct CDR3 sequences, 53% of them present only once. These data belong to a study of post-analysis software for immune sequencing data. Study-wide results and caveats: Among 5 or 6 TRBV segments more frequent in patients than controls were TRBV5-6, TRBV5-1 and TRBV20-1.

Trimming stripped 8 bases from V and 3 bases from J, with 17 bases between. This CDR3 comprises 14 residues. Germline V gene lookup returns CDR1 SNHLY and CDR2 FYNNEI. The sequence was collected from a girl between 5 and 17 years old with multiple sclerosis. The specimen sequenced was blood. The chain employs TRBV2 and TRBJ2-7, with D possibly matching TRBD1 (6 bases). DNA for the CDR3: TGTGCCAGCCTGAAGACAGGAAATGGCTACGAGCAGTACTTC. This codes for CASLKTGNGYEQYF. The full variable domain, rest sourced from reference TRBV2 and TRBJ2-7, is EPEVTQTPSHQVTQMGQEVILRCVPISNHLYFYWYRQILGQKVEFLVSFYNNEISEKSEIFDDQFSVERPDGSNFTLKIRSTKLEDSAMYFCASLKTGNGYEQYFGPGTRLTVT.